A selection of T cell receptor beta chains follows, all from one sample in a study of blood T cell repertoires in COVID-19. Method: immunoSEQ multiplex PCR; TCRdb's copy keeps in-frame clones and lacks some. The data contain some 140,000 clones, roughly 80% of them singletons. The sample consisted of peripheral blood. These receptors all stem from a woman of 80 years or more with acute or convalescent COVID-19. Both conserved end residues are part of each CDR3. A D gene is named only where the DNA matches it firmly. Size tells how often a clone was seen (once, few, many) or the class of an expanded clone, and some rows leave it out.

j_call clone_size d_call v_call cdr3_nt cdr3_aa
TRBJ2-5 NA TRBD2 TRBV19 TGTGCCAGTAGTGTGACTAGCGGGGTGCATCAGTACTTC CASSVTSGVHQYF
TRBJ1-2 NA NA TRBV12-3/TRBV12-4 TGTGCCAGCAGTTTAGGTCGGTATGGCTACACCTTC CASSLGRYGYTF
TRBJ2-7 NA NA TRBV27 TGTGCCAGCAGTTTAGTAGCATTCTCCTACGAGCAGTACTTC CASSLVAFSYEQYF
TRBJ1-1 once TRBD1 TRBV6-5 TGTGCCAGCAGCCAATGGGACAGGGAAACTGAAGCTTTCTTT CASSQWDRETEAFF
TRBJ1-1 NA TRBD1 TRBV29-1 TGCAGCGTTACAGGGGGGAGCCCTGAAGCTTTCTTT CSVTGGSPEAFF
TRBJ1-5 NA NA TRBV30 TGTGCCTGGAGTGGGACACCTTCAAGTCCCCAGCATTTT CAWSGTPSSPQHF
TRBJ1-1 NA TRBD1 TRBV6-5 TGTGCCAGCAGTTACAGGGGGCTTTTGAACACTGAAGCTTTCTTT CASSYRGLLNTEAFF
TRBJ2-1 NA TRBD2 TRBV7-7 TGTGCCAGCAGCCCAAGAGGTAGCGGGAGGGTCGATGAGCAGTTCTTC CASSPRGSGRVDEQFF
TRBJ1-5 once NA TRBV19 TGTGCCAGTAGGACCATACAGGGTGTCAATCAGCCCCAGCATTTT CASRTIQGVNQPQHF
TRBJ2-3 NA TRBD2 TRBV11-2 TGTGCCAGCAGCTCCCCCGGGACTAGCGGGAATACGCAGTATTTT CASSSPGTSGNTQYF
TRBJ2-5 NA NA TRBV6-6 TGTGCCAGCAGTCCCCGGGGAGAGACCCAGTACTTC CASSPRGETQYF
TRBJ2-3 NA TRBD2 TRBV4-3 TGCGCCAGCAGCCAAGATAACCTGGGACTAGCTAATACGCAGTATTTT CASSQDNLGLANTQYF
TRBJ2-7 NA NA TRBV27 TGTGCCAGCAGTTTAAGGGCTAACGGGGGCGAGCAGTACTTC CASSLRANGGEQYF
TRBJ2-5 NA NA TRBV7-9 TGTGCCAGCAGCCCCTCGGTCCAGGGGGGCGGGACCCAGTACTTC CASSPSVQGGGTQYF
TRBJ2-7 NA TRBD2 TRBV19 TGTGCCAGTAGTATACCAGCGGGAGAGGGGGAGCAGTACTTC CASSIPAGEGEQYF
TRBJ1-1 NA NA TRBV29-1 TGCAGCGTTGAGTTCCAATACACTGAAGCTTTCTTT CSVEFQYTEAFF
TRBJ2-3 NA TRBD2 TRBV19 TGTGCCAGTAACACGGGGAGGACTAGCGGGAGCGCTAGGACAGATACGCAGTATTTT CASNTGRTSGSARTDTQYF
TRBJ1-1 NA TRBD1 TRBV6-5 TGTGCCAGCACACGGACAGGAGAAAGTGAAGCTTTCTTT CASTRTGESEAFF
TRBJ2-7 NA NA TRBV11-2 TGTGCCAGCAGCTTAGTCTGGGCAGAGTCCTACGAGCAGTACTTC CASSLVWAESYEQYF
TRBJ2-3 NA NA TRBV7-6 TGTGCCAGCAGCTCCCAGATAGCCCTGCGCGCCGATACGCAGTATTTT CASSSQIALRADTQYF
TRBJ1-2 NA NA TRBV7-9 TGTGCCAGCAGCCCCGATGGCTACACCTTC CASSPDGYTF
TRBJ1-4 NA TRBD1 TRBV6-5 TGTGCCAGCAGAGCTTCAGGGGGCGGATATGAAAAACTGTTTTTT CASRASGGGYEKLFF
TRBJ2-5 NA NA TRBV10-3 TGTGCCATCAGTGAGAGAGGGGGTCGCGATGAGACCCAGTACTTC CAISERGGRDETQYF
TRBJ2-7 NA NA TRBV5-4 TGTGCCAGCAGCTTGGTGGGCGATTTGTACGAGCAGTACTTC CASSLVGDLYEQYF
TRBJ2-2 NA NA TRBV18 TGTGCCAGCTCGCCAGGGAGAGGAACCGGGGAGCTGTTTTTT CASSPGRGTGELFF
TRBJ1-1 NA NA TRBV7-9 TGTGCCAGCAGCTTAGAGAGTACAGGGAACACTGAAGCTTTCTTT CASSLESTGNTEAFF
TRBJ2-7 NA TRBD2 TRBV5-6 TGTGCCAGCAGCCCAGGACTAGCGGGAGGATACGAGCAGTACTTC CASSPGLAGGYEQYF
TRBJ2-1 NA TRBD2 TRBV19 TGTGCCAGTAGAATAGGACTGGGGCGGGGGTTGCATGAGCAGTTCTTC CASRIGLGRGLHEQFF
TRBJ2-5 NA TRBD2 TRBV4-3 TGCGCCAGCAGCCAAGGGGTAGCGGGAGGCGGAGAGACCCAGTACTTC CASSQGVAGGGETQYF
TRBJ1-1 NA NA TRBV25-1 TGTGCCAGCAGATCAGGGAGGGGCGGAACTGAAGCTTTCTTT CASRSGRGGTEAFF
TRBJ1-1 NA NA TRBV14 TGTGCCAGCAGCCCCCAGGACGGACAAATGAACACTGAAGCTTTCTTT CASSPQDGQMNTEAFF
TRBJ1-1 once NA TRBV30 TGTGCCTGGAGTGATATACAGGGAACTGAAGCTTTCTTT CAWSDIQGTEAFF
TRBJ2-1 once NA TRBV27 TGTGCCAGCAGTCCTGGGGGCTGGTACAATGAGCAGTTCTTC CASSPGGWYNEQFF
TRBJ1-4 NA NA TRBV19 TGTGCCAGTAGTATAGCAACTGCAACTAATGAAAAACTGTTTTTT CASSIATATNEKLFF
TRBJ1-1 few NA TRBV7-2 TGTGCCAGCAGCTCCATGGGGCACACTGAAGCTTTCTTT CASSSMGHTEAFF
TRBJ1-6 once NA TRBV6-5 TGTGCCAGCAGTTACTCCCGGGGAGGTAATTCACCCCTCCACTTT CASSYSRGGNSPLHF
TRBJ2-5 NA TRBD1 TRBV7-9 TGTGCCAGCAGCTTCGTAGGGGGCGGGGAGACCCAGTACTTC CASSFVGGGETQYF
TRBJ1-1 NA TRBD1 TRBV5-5 TGTGCCAGCAGCCCAGGACAGGTAAACACTGAAGCTTTCTTT CASSPGQVNTEAFF
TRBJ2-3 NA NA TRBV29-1 TGCAGCGTTGAAGAGAGTAGCGGCGGTCCGGATACGCAGTATTTT CSVEESSGGPDTQYF
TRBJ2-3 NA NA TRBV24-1 TGTGCCACCAGTGATTTGAGGGCACGGACTAGCACAGATACGCAGTATTTT CATSDLRARTSTDTQYF
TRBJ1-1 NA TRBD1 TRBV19 TGTGCCAGTAGTTTATGGGACAGGGATGGAAGAACTGAAGCTTTCTTT CASSLWDRDGRTEAFF
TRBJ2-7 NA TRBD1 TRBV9 TGTGCCAGCAGCCCCCGGGGACAGGGCTACGAGCAGTACTTC CASSPRGQGYEQYF
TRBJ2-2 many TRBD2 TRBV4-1 TGCGCCAGCAGCCCCAACCGGGGGGCGAACACCGGGGAGCTGTTTTTT CASSPNRGANTGELFF
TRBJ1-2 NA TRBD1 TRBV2 TGTGCCAGCAGTGTAGGGGGCAGTAACTATGGCTACACCTTC CASSVGGSNYGYTF
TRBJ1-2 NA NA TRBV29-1 TGCAGCGTGGGCGACAGAAACTATGGCTACACCTTC CSVGDRNYGYTF
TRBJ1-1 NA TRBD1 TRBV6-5 TGTGCCAGCAGGATGACAGGGGGCGGCACTGAAGCTTTCTTT CASRMTGGGTEAFF
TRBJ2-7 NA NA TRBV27 TGTGCCAGCAGTTTAGGCAGGGGCTACGAGCAGTACTTC CASSLGRGYEQYF
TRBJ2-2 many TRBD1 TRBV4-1 TGCGCCAGCAGCCAATCGACAGGGGTCGTAGGTACCGGGGAGCTGTTTTTT CASSQSTGVVGTGELFF
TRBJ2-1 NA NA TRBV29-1 TGCAGCGTAGCTCGACAGGTTTCTCCGGACCAGCAGTTCTTC CSVARQVSPDQQFF
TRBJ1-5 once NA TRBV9 TGTGCCAGCAGCCCCCGTAGGGGGATGAGCAATCAGCCCCAGCATTTT CASSPRRGMSNQPQHF
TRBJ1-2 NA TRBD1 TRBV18 TGTGCCAGCTCGTCCACAGGGGCTACGTTGGGCTACACCTTC CASSSTGATLGYTF
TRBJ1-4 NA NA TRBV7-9 TGTGCCAGCAGCTTATTCGGGGTTGAAAAACTGTTTTTT CASSLFGVEKLFF
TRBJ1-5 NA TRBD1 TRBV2 TGTGCCAGCAGAGGGGGACAGGGACTTAGCAATCAGCCCCAGCATTTT CASRGGQGLSNQPQHF